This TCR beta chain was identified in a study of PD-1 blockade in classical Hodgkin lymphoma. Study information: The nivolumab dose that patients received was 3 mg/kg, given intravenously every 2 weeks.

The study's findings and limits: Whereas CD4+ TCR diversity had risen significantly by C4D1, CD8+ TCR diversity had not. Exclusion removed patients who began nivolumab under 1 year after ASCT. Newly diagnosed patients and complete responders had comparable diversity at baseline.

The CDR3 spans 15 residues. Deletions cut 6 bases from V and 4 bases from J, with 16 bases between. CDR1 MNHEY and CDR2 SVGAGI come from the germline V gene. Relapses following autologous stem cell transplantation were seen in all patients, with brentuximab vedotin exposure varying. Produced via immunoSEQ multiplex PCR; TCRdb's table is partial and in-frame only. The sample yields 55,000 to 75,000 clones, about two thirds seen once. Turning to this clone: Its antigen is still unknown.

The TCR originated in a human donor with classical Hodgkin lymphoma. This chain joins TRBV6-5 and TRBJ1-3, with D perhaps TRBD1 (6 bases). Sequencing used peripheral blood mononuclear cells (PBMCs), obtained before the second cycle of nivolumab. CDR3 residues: CASRNRVERGNTIYF. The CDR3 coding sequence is TGTGCCAGCAGGAACAGGGTTGAGAGAGGAAACACCATATATTTT.